In this sample, the clone carrying this TCR beta chain turned up a few times. Its specificity is unknown. PCR was performed using 60 Vbeta and 13 Jbeta primers. The table came from immunoSEQ multiplex PCR; TCRdb's copy has only in-frame clones and leaves some out. Here the sample spans 130,000 to 150,000 clones, around two thirds being singletons. V lost 5 bases and J lost 0, with 14 bases in between. Germline CDR1 SGHVS, CDR2 FNYEAQ. The CDR3 covers 15 residues. This record belongs to a study of cytomegalovirus exposure and HLA in healthy donors. Study-wide results and limits: In a later analysis, an Asian-associated ancestry cluster reportedly showed fewer N-insertions than the roughly 690-donor mean. Segments of the TCR beta V type were, in most cases, productive about 87% or about 30% of the time in an earlier analysis.

Sequencing input: PBMCs. The J gene is TRBJ2-7, the V gene TRBV7-6, with D perhaps matching TRBD2 (6 bases). This sequence was found in a man aged 18 to 29 in good health and CMV-seropositive. The CDR3 reads CASSPQDGSSYEQYF. The CDR3, as DNA: TGTGCCAGCAGCCCACAGGACGGGAGCTCCTACGAGCAGTACTTC.